The 7 T cell receptor beta chains presented below share a single source sample, sequenced in a study of T-cell memory formation after mild COVID-19. TCRdb recomputed calls from the 5' RACE reads with MiXCR, one row per CDR3 protein. The sample holds over 130,000 distinct CDR3 sequences, around 15% seen once. Sequenced material: PBMCs or a T cell subset sorted from them (not recorded which). The receptors stem from an adult woman who had mild COVID-19 (a few samples of this study predate the infection). Cell type and time point are not known.

The V gene is TRBV10-3, the J gene TRBJ2-1; 10 bases are a match to TRBD2. Trimming took 11 bases from V and 7 from J; bases not matched to a gene: 17. The CDR3 loop spans 16 amino acids. Germline values: CDR1 ENHRY, CDR2 SYGVKD. The CDR3 here is CAPGRTSGYHLNEQFF. Here the CDR3 DNA reads TGTGCCCCCGGGAGGACTAGCGGTTACCACCTGAATGAGCAGTTCTTC.

This clonotype has a count of ten or more. In nucleotides, the CDR3 is TGCGCCAGCAGCCAGGGGCAGGGGAGGGACATTCAGTACTTC. Amino acids: CASSQGQGRDIQYF. The chain joins TRBV4-3 to TRBJ2-4, with D possibly being TRBD2 (7 bases). The V end lost 3 bases, the J end lost 8 bases, and 14 bases lay between the germline ends. This CDR3 has 14 residues. Looked up from germline, CDR1 is LGHNA and CDR2 is YSLEER.

As regards this clonotype: The junction departs from the called germline gene at one end, perhaps through a read error. V and J are TRBV7-9 and TRBJ1-6; a possible D gene is TRBD1 (6 bases). Germline CDR1 and CDR2: SEHNR and FQNEAQ (reference sequence). The CDR3 has 12 residues. This CDR3 is CASSSEQGPPVF. As DNA, the CDR3 is TGTGCCAGCAGCTCCGAACAGGGTCCTCCGGTCTTT.

This clonotype occurred a few times. The chain has TRBV6-1 and TRBJ1-4; D is possibly TRBD1 (5 bases). CDR3 length: 11 residues. Germline assignment: CDR1 MNHNS and CDR2 SASEGT. The V and J ends lost 7 bases and 11 bases respectively, with 11 bases between them. CDR3 in amino acids: CASTFGGKLFF. The CDR3 coding sequence is TGTGCCAGCACCTTCGGGGGGAAACTGTTTTTT.

This clonotype was observed a few times. This chain joins TRBV20-1 and TRBJ1-5; D may be TRBD1 (6 bases). CDR3 length equals 13 residues. Germline V gene lookup returns CDR1 DFQATT and CDR2 SNEGSKA (reference sequence). Trimming pared 6 bases from V and 2 bases from J, leaving 11 bases between. The CDR3 loop is CSAEGEGNQPQHF. As DNA, the CDR3 is TGCAGTGCCGAGGGGGAAGGCAATCAGCCCCAGCATTTT.

This chain uses TRBV9 with TRBJ2-3, with 10 bases matching TRBD2. CDR1 is SGDLS, CDR2 YYNGEE, per germline. The CDR3 length is 18 residues. With V trimmed by 0 bases and J by 2 bases, 9 bases remained unmatched. The CDR3 loop reads CASSVEKERGGTTDTQYF. In DNA, the CDR3 is TGTGCCAGCAGCGTAGAAAAAGAGCGGGGGGGAACCACAGATACGCAGTATTTT.

This rearrangement joins TRBV19 to TRBJ1-1; the D gene is possibly TRBD1 (5 bases). The V gene lost 10 bases and the J gene lost 5 bases, with 17 bases spanning the gap. Germline V gene sequence: CDR1 LNHDA, CDR2 SQIVND (reference sequence). The CDR3 spans 13 residues. The DNA for the CDR3 is TGTGCCACATCTGGGACTTCGGGAACTGAAGCTTTCTTT. Its translation: CATSGTSGTEAFF.